The 5 T cell receptor beta chains in this list originate from one sample, sequenced in a study of blood T cell repertoires in COVID-19. Only in-frame clones appear in the TCRdb table, and some are missing; sequencing was by immunoSEQ multiplex PCR. Of 80,000 or so clones listed, approximately 90% are singletons. Source material: peripheral blood. The source of these receptors is a human donor in a cohort sampled during active COVID-19.

The V gene is TRBV28, the J gene TRBJ1-5; D is perhaps TRBD1 (6 bases). The ends were cut back, 6 bases at V and 2 bases at J, with 14 bases in the middle. The CDR3 spans 15 residues. Germline CDR1 reads MDHEN; CDR2 reads SYDVKM. The CDR3 sequence: CASSPAGGGNQPQHF. The CDR3 coding sequence is TGTGCCAGCAGCCCAGCTGGGGGCGGCAATCAGCCCCAGCATTTT.

This chain joins TRBV5-1 and TRBJ1-1, with D perhaps matching TRBD1 (5 bases). The ends were cut back, 4 bases at V and 3 bases at J, with 13 bases in the middle. The CDR3 has 14 residues. Germline V gives CDR1 SGHRS, CDR2 YFSETQ. The chain's CDR3 is CASSQGTRDTEAFF. In DNA form, the CDR3 reads TGCGCCAGCAGCCAGGGAACTCGGGACACTGAAGCTTTCTTT.

This clone was seen just once. This chain uses TRBV7-2 with TRBJ1-5; D might be TRBD1 (5 bases). The CDR3 extends over 13 amino acids. Trimming stripped 1 base from V and 6 bases from J, with 7 bases between. Germline CDR1 is SGHTA and CDR2 is FQGNSA. In DNA form, the CDR3 reads TGTGCCAGCAGCTTAGGGGGGGGTCAGCCCCAGCATTTT. Protein: CASSLGGGQPQHF.

The rearrangement links TRBV7-3 to TRBJ2-1, with D unresolved. Per the germline V gene, CDR1 is SGHTA and CDR2 is FQGTGA. The CDR3 spans 13 residues. V shed 5 bases and J shed 6 bases, with 11 bases lying between them. The CDR3, as DNA: TGTGCCAGCAGCACCTCTAGGAGCAATGAGCAGTTCTTC. Residues: CASSTSRSNEQFF. Together with reference TRBV7-3 and TRBJ2-1, the CDR3 gives the full variable domain: GAGVSQTPSNKVTEKGKYVELRCDPISGHTALYWYRQSLGQGPEFLIYFQGTGAADDSGLPNDRFFAVRPEGSVSTLKIQRTERGDSAVYLCASSTSRSNEQFFGPGTRLTVL.

The chain links TRBV12-3 or TRBV12-4 to TRBJ2-3, with D perhaps TRBD1 (5 bases). This CDR3 spans 12 amino acids. The V and J ends lost 1 base and 8 bases respectively, with 7 bases between them. CDR3 region: CASSLGGATQYF. CDR3 sequence (DNA): TGTGCCAGCAGTTTAGGGGGCGCTACGCAGTATTTT.